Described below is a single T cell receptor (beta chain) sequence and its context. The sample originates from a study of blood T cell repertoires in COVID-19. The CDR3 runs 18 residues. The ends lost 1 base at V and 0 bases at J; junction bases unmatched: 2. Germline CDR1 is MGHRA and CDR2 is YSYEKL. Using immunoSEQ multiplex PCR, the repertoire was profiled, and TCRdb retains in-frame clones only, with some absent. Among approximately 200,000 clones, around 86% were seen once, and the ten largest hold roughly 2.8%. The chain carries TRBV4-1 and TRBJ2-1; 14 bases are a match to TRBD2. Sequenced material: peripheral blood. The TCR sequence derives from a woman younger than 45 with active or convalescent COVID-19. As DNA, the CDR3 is TGCGCCAGCAGCCAAGGGACTAGCGGGAGGATCTCCTACAATGAGCAGTTCTTC. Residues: CASSQGTSGRISYNEQFF.